This T cell receptor beta chain is from a study of shared clonotypes between healthy human individuals. About the study: Three plates were used per donor for CD4 naive, three for CD4 memory, two for CD8 naive and one for CD8 memory.

As regards this clone: Its specificity is not known.

As defined, naive CD8 cells were CD45RO-negative and positively selected for CCR7, with terminally differentiated effector memory CD45RA+ cells excluded. Study observations and caveats: Naive CD4 clonotypes overlapped across a handful of donors at around 5%.

The protocol was immunoSEQ multiplex PCR, while the TCRdb copy is restricted to in-frame clones and leaves out a portion. The data show approximately 2,000,000 clones, roughly 93% seen once. This clonotype was sampled from a man aged 18 to 29 in good health. Some clones in this sample may be carry-over from other donors' samples. Sequencing was done on a sample of naive CD8+ T cells from PBMCs.

DNA for the CDR3: TGTGCCAGCACTGAATCAGGTTTCCAAGAGACCCAGTACTTC. Translated, it gives CASTESGFQETQYF. The genes are TRBV28 and TRBJ2-5; unclear D gene. Germline V gives CDR1 MDHEN, CDR2 SYDVKM. There are 14 residues in the CDR3. Between the trimmed V and J ends, which lost 7 bases and 1 base, there was a span of 13 bases. Full variable domain (missing parts from reference TRBV28 and TRBJ2-5): DVKVTQSSRYLVKRTGEKVFLECVQDMDHENMFWYRQDPGLGLRLIYFSYDVKMKEKGDIPEGYSVSREKKERFSLILESASTNQTSMYLCASTESGFQETQYFGPGTRLLVL.